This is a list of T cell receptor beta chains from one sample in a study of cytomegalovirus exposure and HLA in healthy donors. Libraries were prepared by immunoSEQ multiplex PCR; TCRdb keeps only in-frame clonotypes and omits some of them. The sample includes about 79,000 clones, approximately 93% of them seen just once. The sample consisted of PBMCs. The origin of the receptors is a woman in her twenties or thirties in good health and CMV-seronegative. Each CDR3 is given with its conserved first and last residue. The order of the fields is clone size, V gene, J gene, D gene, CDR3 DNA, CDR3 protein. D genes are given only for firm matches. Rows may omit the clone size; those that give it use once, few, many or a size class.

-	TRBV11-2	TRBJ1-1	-	TGTGCCAGCAGCCCCTCGGTGAACACTGAAGCTTTCTTT	CASSPSVNTEAFF
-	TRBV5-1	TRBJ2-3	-	TGCGCCAGCAGCTTGGATGCGGGGGCAAGCACAGATACGCAGTATTTT	CASSLDAGASTDTQYF
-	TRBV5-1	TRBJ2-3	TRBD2	TGCGCCAGCAGCTTGGGACTAGCGGGGGGAGATACGCAGTATTTT	CASSLGLAGGDTQYF
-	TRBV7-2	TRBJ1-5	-	TGTGCCAGCAGACCAGACAGCAGCAATCAGCCCCAGCATTTT	CASRPDSSNQPQHF
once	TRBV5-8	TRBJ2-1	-	TGTGCCAGCAGCTACAGGGGCGGGGGGTCCTACAATGAGCAGTTCTTC	CASSYRGGGSYNEQFF
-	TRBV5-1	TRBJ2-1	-	TGCGCCAGCAGCTTGGATGGCAGGGCGGTGTTCTTC	CASSLDGRAVFF
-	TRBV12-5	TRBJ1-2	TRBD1	TGTGCTAGTGGTTGGACAGGGGGCTATGGCTACACCTTC	CASGWTGGYGYTF
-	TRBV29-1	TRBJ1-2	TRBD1	TGCAGCGTTGAACTCCGAGGGGGCGGCAGGGGGGATGGCTACACCTTC	CSVELRGGGRGDGYTF
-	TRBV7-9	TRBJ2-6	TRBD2	TGTGCCAGCACTTATGCACTAGCGGGGGTCTCTGGGGCCAACGTCCTGACTTTC	CASTYALAGVSGANVLTF
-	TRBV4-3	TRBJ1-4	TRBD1	TGCGCCAGCAGCCAGAGCTCAGGGGGATATAATGAAAAACTGTTTTTT	CASSQSSGGYNEKLFF
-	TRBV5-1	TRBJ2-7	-	TGCGCCAGCAGCTCCGGGACACCCCCCTACGAGCAGTACTTC	CASSSGTPPYEQYF
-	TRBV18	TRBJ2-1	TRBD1	TGTGCCAGCTCCCTGACAGGGCTCTACAATGAGCAGTTCTTC	CASSLTGLYNEQFF
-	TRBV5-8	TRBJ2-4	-	TGTGCCAGCAGTCTCGCAGGGAGGGGGATAGCCAAAAACATTCAGTACTTC	CASSLAGRGIAKNIQYF
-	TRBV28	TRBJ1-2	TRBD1	TGTGCCACCAAGAGGGATTGGACAGGCCTAAACTATGGCTACACCTTC	CATKRDWTGLNYGYTF
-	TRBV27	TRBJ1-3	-	TGTGCCAGCAGTTTTTCCAGTTCTGGAAACACCATATATTTT	CASSFSSSGNTIYF
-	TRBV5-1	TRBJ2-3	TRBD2	TGCGCCAGCAGCTTAGAGCGGGAACAAGATACGCAGTATTTT	CASSLEREQDTQYF
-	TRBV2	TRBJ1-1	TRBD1	TGTGCCAGCATACTCGGCGGGGACAGAACTGAAGCTTTCTTT	CASILGGDRTEAFF
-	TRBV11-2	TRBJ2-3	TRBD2	TGTGCCAGCAGCTTCTCCGGGACTAGTGGGAACACAGATACGCAGTATTTT	CASSFSGTSGNTDTQYF
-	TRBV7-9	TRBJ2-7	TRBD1	TGTGCCAGCAGCTTTGGGGGACAGGGATCCTACGAGCAGTACTTC	CASSFGGQGSYEQYF
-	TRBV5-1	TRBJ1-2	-	TGCGCCAGCAGCTTGGGAACAGTCAACTATGGCTACACCTTC	CASSLGTVNYGYTF
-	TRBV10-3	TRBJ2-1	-	TGTGCCATCAGTGAGTCGAGTAAAGAGCAGTTCTTC	CAISESSKEQFF
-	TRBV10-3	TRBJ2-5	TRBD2	TGTGCCATCAGTGGGGCTAGCGGGAGGGGCTCGGAGACCCAGTACTTC	CAISGASGRGSETQYF
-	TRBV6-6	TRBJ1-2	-	TGTGCCAGCAGTTACACACCTCGTCAGGGTGGCTACACCTTC	CASSYTPRQGGYTF
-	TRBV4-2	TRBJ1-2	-	TGTGCCAGCAGCCAAGATATAGTTCGGGGATATGATGGCTACACCTTC	CASSQDIVRGYDGYTF
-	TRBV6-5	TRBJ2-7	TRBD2	TGTGCCAGCAGTCATAGCGGGACTGGAGCCTACGAGCAGTACTTC	CASSHSGTGAYEQYF
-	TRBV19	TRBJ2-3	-	TGTGCCAGTAGTAGCGGGTCGGTCGGCGCAGATACGCAGTATTTT	CASSSGSVGADTQYF
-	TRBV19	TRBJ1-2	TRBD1	TGTGCCAGCCGGGACAGGGGATCTGGCTACACCTTC	CASRDRGSGYTF
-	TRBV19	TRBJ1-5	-	TGTGCCAGTAGTATCCTAAGGGCAGCGGGAGATCAGCCCCAGCATTTT	CASSILRAAGDQPQHF
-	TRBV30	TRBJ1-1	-	TGTGCCTGGAGTTATCACGAGGGAACTGAAGCTTTCTTT	CAWSYHEGTEAFF
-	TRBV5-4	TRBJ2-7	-	TGTGCCAGCAGCTCTCGTAGGGGCTACGAGCAGTACTTC	CASSSRRGYEQYF
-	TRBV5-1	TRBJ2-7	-	TGCGCCAGCAGGGACTCGAGCTCCTACGAGCAGTACTTC	CASRDSSSYEQYF
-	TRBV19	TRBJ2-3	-	TGTGCCAGTAGGGCTCCGGGACTCCCAGATACGCAGTATTTT	CASRAPGLPDTQYF
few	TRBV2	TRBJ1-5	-	TGTGCCACCGCTGATGTTGGGGGAGGTAGTCAGCCCCAGCATTTT	CATADVGGGSQPQHF
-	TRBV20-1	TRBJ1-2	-	TGCTCACAAGGGGTTTACTATGGCTACACCTTC	CSQGVYYGYTF
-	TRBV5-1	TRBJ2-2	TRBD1	TGCGCCAGCAGCCAAGGACAGGGGACCGGGGAGCTGTTTTTT	CASSQGQGTGELFF
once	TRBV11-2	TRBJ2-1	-	TGTGCCAGCAGGTATCAGACAGGCAGCAATGAGCAGTTCTTC	CASRYQTGSNEQFF
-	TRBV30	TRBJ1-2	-	TGTGCCGTGACCGTAGGAGCCATTAACTATGGCTACACCTTC	CAVTVGAINYGYTF
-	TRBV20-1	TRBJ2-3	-	TGCAGTGCTAGTAGGGCGGGGACGCAGTATTTT	CSASRAGTQYF
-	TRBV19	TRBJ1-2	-	TGTGCCAGTAGTATAGGATCAGGGCCATCCTATGGCTACACCTTC	CASSIGSGPSYGYTF
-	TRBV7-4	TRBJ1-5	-	TGTGCCAGCAGCTTTGAGGATTTAGTAGGCAATCAGCCCCAGCATTTT	CASSFEDLVGNQPQHF
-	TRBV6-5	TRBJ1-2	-	TGTGCCAGCAGTTACGGAGACCGGAGCTACACCTTC	CASSYGDRSYTF
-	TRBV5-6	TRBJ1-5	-	TGTGCCAGCAGCCTCCGGACAGTTAAGCCTAGCAATCAGCCCCAGCATTTT	CASSLRTVKPSNQPQHF
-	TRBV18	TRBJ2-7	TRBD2	TGTGCCAGCTCACCCGCTGGTAGCGGGGTCTACGAGCAGTACTTC	CASSPAGSGVYEQYF
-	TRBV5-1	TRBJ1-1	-	TGCGCCAGCAGCTTGACGACAGGGAACACTGAAGCTTTCTTT	CASSLTTGNTEAFF
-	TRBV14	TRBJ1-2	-	TGTGCCAGCAGCCTCCCGGGAGTTACTAACTATGGCTACACCTTC	CASSLPGVTNYGYTF
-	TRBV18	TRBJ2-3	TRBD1	TGTGCCAGCTCACCACCGAGGGGACAGGAAAGCACAGATACGCAGTATTTT	CASSPPRGQESTDTQYF
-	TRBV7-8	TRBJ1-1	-	TGTGCCAGCAGCTCTTCAGGGGTCCTAAACACTGAAGCTTTCTTT	CASSSSGVLNTEAFF
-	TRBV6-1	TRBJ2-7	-	TGTGCCACCGACAGAGACCGCTACGAGCAGTACTTC	CATDRDRYEQYF
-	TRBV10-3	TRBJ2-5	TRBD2	TGTGCCATATCCCTCCGGGGGGGCTTGGAGACCCAGTACTTC	CAISLRGGLETQYF
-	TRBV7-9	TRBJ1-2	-	TGTGCCAGCAGCCAGGGTAGGTCTGGCTACACCTTC	CASSQGRSGYTF
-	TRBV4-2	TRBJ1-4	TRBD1	TGTGCCAGCAGCCAAGTCAAGGGGGCGGATGAAAAACTGTTTTTT	CASSQVKGADEKLFF
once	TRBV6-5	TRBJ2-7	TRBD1	TGTGCCAGCAGTGCAGTGACAGGGCACGAGCAGTACTTC	CASSAVTGHEQYF
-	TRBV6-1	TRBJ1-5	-	TGTGCCAGCAGTGAATGGAGGCCAGGGGCGAGCAATCAGCCCCAGCATTTT	CASSEWRPGASNQPQHF
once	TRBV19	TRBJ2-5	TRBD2	TGTGCCAGTAGTATATTGCTAGCGGGGGGAGAGACCCAGTACTTC	CASSILLAGGETQYF
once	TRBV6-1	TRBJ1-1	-	TGTGCCAGCAGTGTGGACACGAACACTGAAGCTTTCTTT	CASSVDTNTEAFF